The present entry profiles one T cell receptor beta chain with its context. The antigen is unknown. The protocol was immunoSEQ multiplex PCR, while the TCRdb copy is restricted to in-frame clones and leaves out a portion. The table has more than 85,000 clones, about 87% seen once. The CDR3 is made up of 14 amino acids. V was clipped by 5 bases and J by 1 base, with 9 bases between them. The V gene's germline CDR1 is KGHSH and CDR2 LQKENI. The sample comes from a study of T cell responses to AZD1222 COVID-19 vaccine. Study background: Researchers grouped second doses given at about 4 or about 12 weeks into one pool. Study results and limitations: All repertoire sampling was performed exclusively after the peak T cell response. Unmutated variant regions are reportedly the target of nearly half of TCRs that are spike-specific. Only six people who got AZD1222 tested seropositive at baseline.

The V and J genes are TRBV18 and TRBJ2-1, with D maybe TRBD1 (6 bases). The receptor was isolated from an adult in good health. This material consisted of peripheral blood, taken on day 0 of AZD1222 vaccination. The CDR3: CASSNTGSYNEQFF. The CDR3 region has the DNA TGTGCCAGCTCAAATACAGGGTCCTACAATGAGCAGTTCTTC.